The rows below give T cell receptor beta chains drawn from one sample of a study of memory CD4+ T cells and cytomegalovirus serostatus. TCRdb's copy holds only in-frame clones and misses some; the assay was immunoSEQ multiplex PCR. The table includes 45,000 to 50,000 clones, under 85% detected once. The sequenced sample consisted of memory CD4+ T cells from blood. These receptor sequences come from an adult in good health and CMV-seronegative. Both conserved end residues are part of each CDR3. A D gene is named only where the DNA matches it firmly. Size values are once, few and many counts, or a class for expanded clones, and some rows have none.

CDR3: CASSYPRDSYEQYF
DNA: TGTGCCAGCAGTTACCCCCGGGACTCCTACGAGCAGTACTTC
V: TRBV2
J: TRBJ2-7
D: .
size: .

CDR3: CASSDQETQYF
DNA: TGTGCCAGCAGTGACCAAGAGACCCAGTACTTC
V: TRBV27
J: TRBJ2-5
D: .
size: .

CDR3: CASSSPGGGESPLHF
DNA: TGTGCCAGCAGTTCCCCGGGAGGGGGTGAATCACCCCTCCACTTT
V: TRBV28
J: TRBJ1-6
D: .
size: few

CDR3: CASAGGGGNQPQHF
DNA: TGTGCTAGTGCAGGGGGAGGGGGCAATCAGCCCCAGCATTTT
V: TRBV12-5
J: TRBJ1-5
D: TRBD1
size: .

CDR3: CASSYSTGYVQFF
DNA: TGTGCCAGCAGTTACTCGACTGGCTATGTGCAGTTCTTC
V: TRBV6-5
J: TRBJ2-1
D: .
size: .

CDR3: CASSQEIARTETGELFF
DNA: TGCGCCAGCAGCCAAGAAATAGCCCGGACTGAAACCGGGGAGCTGTTTTTT
V: TRBV4-3
J: TRBJ2-2
D: .
size: .

CDR3: CASSLLTGTGASGANVLTF
DNA: TGTGCCAGCAGCCTACTAACCGGGACAGGAGCCTCTGGGGCCAACGTCCTGACTTTC
V: TRBV11-3
J: TRBJ2-6
D: TRBD1
size: .

CDR3: CASSLLSKGELFF
DNA: TGTGCCAGCAGCTTACTTAGTAAGGGGGAGCTGTTTTTT
V: TRBV11-3
J: TRBJ2-2
D: .
size: .

CDR3: CASSLGGTQETQYF
DNA: TGCGCCAGCAGCTTGGGAGGGACGCAAGAGACCCAGTACTTC
V: TRBV5-1
J: TRBJ2-5
D: .
size: once

CDR3: CASSPPGTSGGADTQYF
DNA: TGTGCCAGCAGCCCGCCCGGGACTAGCGGGGGGGCAGATACGCAGTATTTT
V: TRBV7-9
J: TRBJ2-3
D: TRBD2
size: .

CDR3: CASSKNRGLGTEAFF
DNA: TGCGCCAGCAGCAAAAACAGGGGTTTGGGCACTGAAGCTTTCTTT
V: TRBV5-1
J: TRBJ1-1
D: TRBD1
size: .

CDR3: CASSQVWGSNQPQHF
DNA: TGCGCCAGCAGCCAAGTTTGGGGGAGCAATCAGCCCCAGCATTTT
V: TRBV4-1
J: TRBJ1-5
D: .
size: .

CDR3: CAWSPDQGAVGNTIYF
DNA: TGTGCCTGGAGTCCAGATCAGGGGGCGGTCGGAAACACCATATATTTT
V: TRBV30
J: TRBJ1-3
D: TRBD1
size: .

CDR3: CAWGEIEAFF
DNA: TGTGCCTGGGGGGAGATTGAAGCTTTCTTT
V: TRBV30
J: TRBJ1-1
D: .
size: few

CDR3: CASSRDLNTEAFF
DNA: TGTGCCAGCTCGAGGGACCTGAACACTGAAGCTTTCTTT
V: TRBV7-3
J: TRBJ1-1
D: .
size: .

CDR3: CASSYTGKQPQHF
DNA: TGTGCCAGCAGTTACACAGGGAAGCAGCCCCAGCATTTT
V: TRBV6-5
J: TRBJ1-5
D: .
size: few

CDR3: CASSLNTEAFF
DNA: TGTGCCAGTAGCCTGAACACTGAAGCTTTCTTT
V: TRBV19
J: TRBJ1-1
D: .
size: few

CDR3: CASSLEVGSGNTIYF
DNA: TGTGCCAGCAGCTTGGAGGTGGGTTCTGGAAACACCATATATTTT
V: TRBV5-5
J: TRBJ1-3
D: .
size: few

CDR3: CASSISSSGNTIYF
DNA: TGTGCCAGTAGTATATCCAGCTCTGGAAACACCATATATTTT
V: TRBV19
J: TRBJ1-3
D: .
size: .

CDR3: CASSFSGARGETQYF
DNA: TGTGCCAGCAGCTTCTCCGGGGCTAGGGGAGAGACCCAGTACTTC
V: TRBV5-8
J: TRBJ2-5
D: .
size: .

CDR3: CSAGDTPVPF
DNA: TGCAGCGCCGGCGACACCCCGGTCCCCTTC
V: TRBV29-1
J: TRBJ1-2
D: .
size: .

CDR3: CASREGGGNEQFF
DNA: TGCGCCAGTCGGGAGGGTGGAGGCAATGAGCAGTTCTTC
V: TRBV5-1
J: TRBJ2-1
D: TRBD2
size: .

CDR3: CASSFEAGGTYTQYF
DNA: TGTGCCAGCAGCTTCGAAGCGGGGGGGACTTATACGCAGTATTTT
V: TRBV11-3
J: TRBJ2-3
D: TRBD2
size: .

CDR3: CASSLQFGGLETQYF
DNA: TGTGCCAGCAGCTTGCAATTTGGGGGGTTAGAGACCCAGTACTTC
V: TRBV5-6
J: TRBJ2-5
D: .
size: .

CDR3: CATHAETSQPQHF
DNA: TGTGCCACTCACGCAGAAACCAGTCAGCCCCAGCATTTT
V: TRBV28
J: TRBJ1-5
D: .
size: few

CDR3: CASSLEGETQYF
DNA: TGTGCCAGCTCACTCGAGGGTGAGACCCAGTACTTC
V: TRBV18
J: TRBJ2-5
D: .
size: .

CDR3: CASTAVGTNYGYTF
DNA: TGTGCCAGCACGGCCGTCGGGACTAACTATGGCTACACCTTC
V: TRBV7-2
J: TRBJ1-2
D: .
size: .

CDR3: CAIRGESDTEAFF
DNA: TGTGCCATCAGGGGTGAATCGGACACTGAAGCTTTCTTT
V: TRBV10-3
J: TRBJ1-1
D: .
size: .

CDR3: CAWSVVPNSYEQYF
DNA: TGTGCCTGGAGTGTAGTACCCAACTCCTACGAGCAGTACTTC
V: TRBV30
J: TRBJ2-7
D: .
size: .

CDR3: CATRDTSNQPQHF
DNA: TGTGCCACCCGGGACACCAGCAATCAGCCCCAGCATTTT
V: TRBV2
J: TRBJ1-5
D: .
size: .

CDR3: CASRKQGTSTTYGYTF
DNA: TGTGCCAGCAGAAAACAGGGGACTTCTACCACTTATGGCTACACCTTC
V: TRBV6-6
J: TRBJ1-2
D: TRBD1
size: .

CDR3: CASSTQLAEEETQYF
DNA: TGTGCCAGCTCAACTCAACTAGCGGAAGAAGAGACCCAGTACTTC
V: TRBV18
J: TRBJ2-5
D: TRBD2
size: .

CDR3: CAIGQDYEQYF
DNA: TGTGCCATCGGACAGGACTACGAGCAGTACTTC
V: TRBV10-3
J: TRBJ2-7
D: TRBD1
size: .

CDR3: CASRPELVLGYEQYF
DNA: TGTGCCAGCAGGCCCGAATTAGTGCTGGGCTACGAGCAGTACTTC
V: TRBV6-5
J: TRBJ2-7
D: .
size: few

CDR3: CASSFRRGETQYF
DNA: TGTGCCAGCAGCTTCCGCAGGGGAGAGACCCAGTACTTC
V: TRBV7-2
J: TRBJ2-5
D: .
size: .

CDR3: CASSIPPSTDTQYF
DNA: TGTGCCAGTAGTATCCCCCCCTCGACAGATACGCAGTATTTT
V: TRBV19
J: TRBJ2-3
D: .
size: .

CDR3: CASSLEGGLLSGELFF
DNA: TGCGCCAGCAGCTTGGAAGGGGGCCTACTCAGCGGGGAGCTGTTTTTT
V: TRBV5-1
J: TRBJ2-2
D: TRBD1
size: once

CDR3: CASSLDHTGGTRGRSYNEQFF
DNA: TGTGCCAGCAGCTTAGACCACACAGGGGGGACCCGGGGACGCTCCTACAATGAGCAGTTCTTC
V: TRBV7-3
J: TRBJ2-1
D: TRBD1
size: .

CDR3: CASSLSAAPQETQYF
DNA: TGTGCCAGCAGCTTGAGTGCAGCGCCACAAGAGACCCAGTACTTC
V: TRBV5-4
J: TRBJ2-5
D: .
size: .

CDR3: CAYTYRGGNTIYF
DNA: TGTGCATACACCTACCGGGGAGGAAACACCATATATTTT
V: TRBV7-9
J: TRBJ1-3
D: .
size: .

CDR3: CASSQDFRGIQETQYF
DNA: TGCGCCAGCAGCCAAGATTTCAGGGGGATCCAAGAGACCCAGTACTTC
V: TRBV4-3
J: TRBJ2-5
D: TRBD1
size: .

CDR3: CASSSTSGGYNEQFF
DNA: TGTGCCAGCAGCTCTACTAGCGGGGGCTACAATGAGCAGTTCTTC
V: TRBV7-6
J: TRBJ2-1
D: TRBD2
size: .